This entry concerns a single TCR beta chain. What it binds is unknown. The sample originates from a study of response to subunit inactivated influenza vaccine. Broader study findings: The authors offered the suggestion that each seasonal influenza vaccination recruits few new T cells.

Germline V gene lookup returns CDR1 SGHRS and CDR2 YFSETQ. This CDR3 contains 13 residues. V was trimmed by 1 base and J by 12 bases, leaving 14 bases between them. TCRdb ran MiXCR on the RT-PCR reads and lists one entry per CDR3 protein. This sample yields 200,000 to 250,000 distinct CDR3 sequences, of which 12% are seen a single time; about 8% belongs to the top ten. The chain links TRBV5-1 to TRBJ2-1; D perhaps matches TRBD2 (6 bases). Source: non-naive T cells sorted from PBMCs, taken approximately 15 days before vaccination. This sequence was found in a man aged 45 to 65 who received an inactivated influenza vaccine. The CDR3 spells CASSLPGEVGQFF. Here the CDR3 DNA reads TGCGCCAGCAGCTTGCCGGGGGAAGTGGGGCAGTTCTTC. Looking up the rest from reference TRBV5-1 and TRBJ2-1 gives the full variable domain: KAGVTQTPRYLIKTRGQQVTLSCSPISGHRSVSWYQQTPGQGLQFLFEYFSETQRNKGNFPGRFSGRQFSNSRSEMNVSTLELGDSALYLCASSLPGEVGQFFGPGTRLTVL.